The source of this TCR beta chain is a study of human T cells and chemical hapten exposure. For the study at large: Alopecia areata, totalis and universalis patients, mostly female, were included.

The sample's time point: patch test 2, 6 weeks after DPC sensitization. The treatment here: therapeutic diphenylcyclopropenone sensitization with weekly scalp DPC. The CDR3 consists of 13 residues. Germline V gene data show CDR1 as MDHEN and CDR2 as SYDVKM. V was cut by 8 bases and J by 3 bases, with 14 bases left in between. TCRdb reprocessed the RACE reads with MiXCR, giving one entry per CDR3 protein. The repertoire includes tens of thousands of distinct CDR3 sequences, 10% of them detected once, and around 7% sits in the top ten. The receptor comes from a woman between 45 and 60 years old with alopecia areata. Some clones in this sample may be carry-over from other donors' samples. The rearrangement joins TRBV28 to TRBJ2-7; D remains ambiguous. The sequencing here drew on whole blood, taken in connection with sensitization to the hapten diphenylcyclopropenone (DPC). The CDR3 here is CASLSPTGYEQYF. The CDR3 DNA reads TGTGCCAGCCTGTCCCCGACCGGCTACGAGCAGTACTTC. The full variable domain, completed using reference TRBV28 and TRBJ2-7, is DVKVTQSSRYLVKRTGEKVFLECVQDMDHENMFWYRQDPGLGLRLIYFSYDVKMKEKGDIPEGYSVSREKKERFSLILESASTNQTSMYLCASLSPTGYEQYFGPGTRLTVT.